Shown below are 26 T cell receptor beta chains from a single sample sequenced in a study of CD8 T cells in Susac syndrome. Reverse transcription of roughly 0.45 to 1 ug RNA used random hexamers. From the immunoSEQ multiplex PCR reads, TCRdb called clonotypes with MiXCR, one entry per CDR3 protein. The sample contains about 210,000 distinct CDR3 sequences, 95% of which appear only once. The material sequenced was CD4+ T cells from PBMCs. The origin of the receptors is a human donor with multiple sclerosis.

The chain couples TRBV11-2 to TRBJ2-7; possibly TRBD1 or TRBD2 for D (5 bases each). CDR1 is SGHAT, CDR2 FQNNGV, per germline. V was pared by 1 base and J by 6 bases, with 13 bases between. The CDR3 totals 14 residues. CDR3 loop: CASSLAGTSAEQYF. The DNA of the CDR3 is TGTGCCAGCAGCTTAGCTGGGACGTCCGCCGAGCAGTACTTC.

This chain links TRBV5-1 with TRBJ1-4; D call uncertain. In germline, CDR1 is SGHRS, CDR2 YFSETQ. The CDR3 is 15 residues long. V lost 2 bases and J 5 bases, leaving 13 bases between the germline ends. The CDR3 DNA is TGCGCCAGCAGCTTAAGCCCCGGAAGAAATGAAAAACTGTTTTTT. This gives the protein CASSLSPGRNEKLFF.

For the CDR3, the DNA is TGCAGTGCTAGAGCCCCAGGTTCACCCCTCCACTTT. Translating it yields CSARAPGSPLHF. The chain combines TRBV20-1 with TRBJ1-6; D is unclear. Germline CDR1 is DFQATT and CDR2 is SNEGSKA (reference sequence). V was shortened by 1 base and J by 9 bases, with 7 bases between the two germline ends. This CDR3 spans 12 amino acids.

This clonotype was detected only once. The V gene is TRBV27, the J gene TRBJ2-5; TRBD1 matches 8 bases. The CDR3 is made up of 15 amino acids. Germline-derived CDR1 and CDR2 are MNHEY and SMNVEV (reference sequence). Germline trimming cut 4 bases from V and 5 bases from J; bases unmatched to any gene: 9. CDR3 nucleotide sequence: TGTGCCAGCAGTTCGTTCGGCAGGGGGCTGGAGACCCAGTACTTC. Protein sequence: CASSSFGRGLETQYF.

The gene calls are TRBV12-3 or TRBV12-4 and TRBJ1-6; possibly TRBD1 for D (5 bases). The CDR3 is 13 residues long. V was shortened by 8 bases and J by 11 bases, with 16 bases between the two germline ends. CDR3 DNA: TGTGCCAGCGCCCCCAGGCAGGGTGCACCCCTCCACTTT. It yields the protein CASAPRQGAPLHF.

This rearrangement joins TRBV20-1 to TRBJ2-3; 9 bases map to TRBD2. V was pared by 6 bases and J by 4 bases, with 8 bases of the junction left unmatched. The CDR3 has 14 residues. Per germline, CDR1 DFQATT and CDR2 SNEGSKA (reference sequence). The CDR3 loop reads CSATGTSSSDTQYF. CDR3 nucleotide sequence: TGCAGTGCAACCGGGACTAGCTCCTCAGATACGCAGTATTTT.

The V and J genes are TRBV3-1 and TRBJ2-7, with D tentatively TRBD2 (7 bases). The CDR3 covers 13 residues. Germline values: CDR1 LGHDT, CDR2 YNNKEL (reference sequence). Trimming stripped 4 bases from V and 6 bases from J, with 13 bases between. CDR3 amino acids: CASSRRGAGEQYF. CDR3 in DNA: TGTGCCAGCAGCCGTCGGGGGGCGGGCGAGCAGTACTTC.

This chain uses TRBV27 with TRBJ2-7; TRBD1 matches 9 bases. V gave up 5 bases and J gave up 6 bases; unmatched junction bases: 14. The germline CDR1 and CDR2 sequences are MNHEY and SMNVEV (reference sequence). This CDR3 has 16 amino acids. In nucleotides, the CDR3 is TGTGCCAGCAGTCCCCGGGACAGGGTTCTCTCGACCGAGCAGTACTTC. Translation gives CASSPRDRVLSTEQYF.

This clonotype was detected once. CDR3 DNA sequence: TGTGCCAGCAGCTTAGACCACCGGGGGAGGAAGTTCTTC. It codes for CASSLDHRGRKFF. The chain uses TRBV13 and TRBJ2-1; tentative D call: TRBD2 (6 bases). This CDR3 has 13 residues. V lost 1 base and J 14 bases, leaving 15 bases between the germline ends. CDR1 is PRHDT and CDR2 is FYEKMQ in the germline V gene (reference sequence).

The CDR3 loop is CASSAGQSYEQYF. DNA of the CDR3: TGTGCCAGCAGCGCGGGACAGTCCTACGAGCAGTACTTC. This chain connects TRBV2 to TRBJ2-7, with a possible D match to TRBD1 (7 bases). CDR3 length: 13 residues. From germline, CDR1 is SNHLY and CDR2 FYNNEI. Trimming took 6 bases from V and 1 from J, leaving 10 bases between them.

The chain carries TRBV29-1 and TRBJ1-1; tentative D call: TRBD1 (5 bases). This CDR3 is 13 amino acids long. Germline assignment: CDR1 SQVTM and CDR2 ANQGSEA. The chain's CDR3 is CTTGRGTNTEAFF. In nucleotides, the CDR3 is TGCACCACCGGGAGGGGCACGAACACTGAAGCTTTCTTT. Drawing the rest from reference TRBV29-1 and TRBJ1-1, the complete variable domain is SAVISQKPSRDICQRGTSLTIQCQVDSQVTMMFWYRQQPGQSLTLIATANQGSEATYESGFVIDKFPISRPNLTFSTLTVSNMSPEDSSIYLCTTGRGTNTEAFFGQGTRLTVV.

V and J are TRBV20-1 and TRBJ1-4; 7 nucleotides line up with TRBD1. The CDR3 is made up of 14 amino acids. V lost 6 bases to trimming and J lost 2 bases; unmatched junction nucleotides: 6. Germline assignment: CDR1 DFQATT and CDR2 SNEGSKA (reference sequence). Here the CDR3 reads CSAPDRVTNEKLFF. The DNA of the CDR3 is TGCAGTGCCCCAGACAGGGTGACTAATGAAAAACTGTTTTTT.

V usage is TRBV20-1 and J usage is TRBJ2-7, with 9 bases identical to TRBD1. V lost 6 bases to trimming and J lost 5 bases; unmatched junction nucleotides: 5. CDR1 is DFQATT, CDR2 SNEGSKA, per germline (reference sequence). CDR3 size: 12 residues. CDR3 loop: CSAGTGRDEQYF. Here the CDR3 DNA reads TGCAGTGCCGGGACAGGGAGAGACGAGCAGTACTTC.

The gene calls are TRBV29-1 and TRBJ2-1; 7 bases map to TRBD1. The CDR3 is 15 amino acids. V gave up 1 base and J gave up 1 base; unmatched junction bases: 4. Germline lookup yields CDR1 SQVTM and CDR2 ANQGSEA. The CDR3 DNA reads TGCAGCGTTGAAGCAGGGGGTTATTCCTACAATGAGCAGTTCTTC. It translates to CSVEAGGYSYNEQFF.

This clonotype was recorded once. V usage is TRBV29-1 and J usage is TRBJ1-1; D remains ambiguous. Deletions cut 1 base from V and 1 base from J, with 13 bases between. Germline CDR1 SQVTM, CDR2 ANQGSEA. The CDR3 spans 15 residues. The CDR3 loop reads CSVEGTQFRNTEAFF. CDR3 DNA sequence: TGCAGCGTTGAAGGTACACAGTTCCGGAACACTGAAGCTTTCTTT. Full variable domain (missing parts from reference TRBV29-1 and TRBJ1-1): SAVISQKPSRDICQRGTSLTIQCQVDSQVTMMFWYRQQPGQSLTLIATANQGSEATYESGFVIDKFPISRPNLTFSTLTVSNMSPEDSSIYLCSVEGTQFRNTEAFFGQGTRLTVV.

The rearrangement uses TRBV11-2 and TRBJ1-1; D is undetermined. V lost 0 bases, J lost 2 bases, and 16 bases lay in between. This CDR3 region has 17 residues. Germline V lookup: CDR1 SGHAT, CDR2 FQNNGV. CDR3 loop: CASSLDAGRSRNTEAFF. DNA of the CDR3: TGTGCCAGCAGCTTAGATGCAGGACGCAGCCGAAACACTGAAGCTTTCTTT. Full variable domain (rest looked up from reference TRBV11-2 and TRBJ1-1): EAGVAQSPRYKIIEKRQSVAFWCNPISGHATLYWYQQILGQGPKLLIQFQNNGVVDDSQLPKDRFSAERLKGVDSTLKIQPAKLEDSAVYLCASSLDAGRSRNTEAFFGQGTRLTVV.

The genes are TRBV30 and TRBJ2-7; TRBD2 aligns across 10 bases. Germline assignment: CDR1 GTSNPN and CDR2 SVGIG (reference sequence). V shed 0 bases, J shed 3 bases, and the junction held 5 bases outside the gene matches. This CDR3 is 15 amino acids long. The CDR3 DNA is TGTGCCTGGAGTGTTAAGAGCGGGAGGGTCTACGAGCAGTACTTC. Amino acid sequence: CAWSVKSGRVYEQYF.

The chain links TRBV20-1 to TRBJ2-3; 8 bases are shared with TRBD2. The V gene end was trimmed by 6 bases and the J gene end by 4 bases; junction bases not matched to a gene: 9. Germline CDR1 reads DFQATT; CDR2 reads SNEGSKA (reference sequence). The CDR3 is 14 residues long. As DNA, the CDR3 is TGCAGTGCCCCGACAGCGGGAGTGGCAGATACGCAGTATTTT. It specifies CSAPTAGVADTQYF.

V is TRBV7-9 and J is TRBJ1-4, with TRBD1 matching 12 bases. The CDR3 is 16 residues long. Germline V lookup: CDR1 SEHNR, CDR2 FQNEAQ (reference sequence). J gave up 10 bases and V 0 bases, and 6 bases lay outside the gene matches. CDR3 nucleotide sequence: TGTGCCAGCAGCTTAGCCCCCGGGACAGGGGGCGGAAAACTGTTTTTT. Translated: CASSLAPGTGGGKLFF.

The CDR3 here is CASRQTGGKETQYF. CDR3 in DNA: TGCGCCAGCAGGCAGACAGGCGGGAAAGAGACCCAGTACTTC. The chain joins TRBV4-1 to TRBJ2-5; perhaps D is TRBD1 or TRBD2 (6 bases each). Trimming took off 6 bases at V and 3 bases at J, with 14 bases between the two ends. Germline V gene data show CDR1 as MGHRA and CDR2 as YSYEKL. CDR3 length: 14 residues.

The chain recombines TRBV12-3 or TRBV12-4 with TRBJ1-2; 8 bases are a match to TRBD1. This CDR3 comprises 15 residues. V was pared by 6 bases and J by 4 bases, with 10 bases of the junction left unmatched. The CDR3 DNA sequence: TGTGCCAGCAGCAAGGACAGGGCTTTTAGCTATGGCTACACCTTC. It specifies CASSKDRAFSYGYTF.

The V and J genes are TRBV7-2 and TRBJ1-5, with D unresolved. Germline V gene data show CDR1 as SGHTA and CDR2 as FQGNSA. This CDR3 comprises 14 residues. The V end lost 1 base, the J end lost 6 bases, and 10 bases lay between the germline ends. The CDR3 DNA reads TGTGCCAGCAGCTTAGGAACCACGGGTCAGCCCCAGCATTTT. It specifies CASSLGTTGQPQHF.

This clonotype appeared once. The chain has TRBV3-1 and TRBJ1-1; D gene uncertain. V gave up 5 bases and J gave up 4 bases, with 8 bases separating them. Looked up from germline, CDR1 is LGHDT and CDR2 is YNNKEL (reference sequence). The CDR3 is 12 amino acids. CDR3 nucleotide sequence: TGTGCCAGCAGCTGGTCAGGCACTGAAGCTTTCTTT. Translated: CASSWSGTEAFF.

The J gene is TRBJ2-3, the V gene TRBV15; 7 positions agree with TRBD2. J gave up 3 bases and V 8 bases, and 5 bases lay outside the gene matches. Germline V gene data show CDR1 as LNHNV and CDR2 as YYDKDF (reference sequence). The length of the CDR3 is 13 residues. CDR3 in DNA: TGTGCCACCCGGGCGGGAGCTACAGATACGCAGTATTTT. It translates to CATRAGATDTQYF.

The chain links TRBV19 to TRBJ1-2; weak D call: TRBD1 (5 bases). This CDR3 is 14 amino acids long. The V end lost 5 bases, the J end lost 4 bases, and 14 bases lay between the germline ends. Germline CDR1 is LNHDA and CDR2 is SQIVND (reference sequence). CDR3 loop: CASSPLDKPYGYTF. CDR3 sequence (DNA): TGTGCCAGTAGTCCATTGGACAAACCCTATGGCTACACCTTC. The full variable domain, its missing parts supplied by reference TRBV19 and TRBJ1-2, is DGGITQSPKYLFRKEGQNVTLSCEQNLNHDAMYWYRQDPGQGLRLIYYSQIVNDFQKGDIAEGYSVSREKKESFPLTVTSAQKNPTAFYLCASSPLDKPYGYTFGSGTRLTVV.

The chain uses TRBV29-1 and TRBJ2-7; D gene unclear. The CDR3 runs to 14 residues. V was cut by 4 bases and J by 2 bases, with 15 bases left in between. CDR1 is SQVTM, CDR2 ANQGSEA, per germline. The CDR3 nucleotides read TGCAGCGTTGTGCTGATGGCCCCACCCTACGAGCAGTACTTC. As protein: CSVVLMAPPYEQYF.